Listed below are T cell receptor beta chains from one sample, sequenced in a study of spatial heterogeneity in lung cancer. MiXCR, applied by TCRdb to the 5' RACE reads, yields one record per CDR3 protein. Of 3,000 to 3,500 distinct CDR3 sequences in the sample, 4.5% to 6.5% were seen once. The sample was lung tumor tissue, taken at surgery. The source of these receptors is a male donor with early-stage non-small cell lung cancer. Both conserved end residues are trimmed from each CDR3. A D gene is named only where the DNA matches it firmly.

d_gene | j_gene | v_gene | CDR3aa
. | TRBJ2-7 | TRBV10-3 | AISEPAREQY
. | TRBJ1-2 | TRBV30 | AWQKDSYGYT
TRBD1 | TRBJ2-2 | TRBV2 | ASRTPHGTANTGELF
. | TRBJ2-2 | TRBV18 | ASSPLKISRGNTGELF
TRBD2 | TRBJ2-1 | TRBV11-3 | ASSSRTSGSYNEQF
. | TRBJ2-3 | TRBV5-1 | ASSLGQITDTQY
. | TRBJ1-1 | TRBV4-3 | ASSQDRAGVRAF
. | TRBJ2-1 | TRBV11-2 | ASSLVGDLSYNEQF
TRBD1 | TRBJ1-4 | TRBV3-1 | ASSQAMTGVGEKLF
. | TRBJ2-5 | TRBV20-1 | SATPFRQAGQETQY
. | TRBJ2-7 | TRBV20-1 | SARTLEQY
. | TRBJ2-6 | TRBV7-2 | ASSVIGANVLT
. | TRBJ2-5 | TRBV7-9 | ASSPPRGTQY
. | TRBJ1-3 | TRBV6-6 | ASSYPVLAENTIY
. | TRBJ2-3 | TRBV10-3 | AIHSGHTDTQY
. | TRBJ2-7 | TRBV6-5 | ASSYSHQTAPPYEQY
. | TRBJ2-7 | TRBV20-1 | SASYEPPLYEQY